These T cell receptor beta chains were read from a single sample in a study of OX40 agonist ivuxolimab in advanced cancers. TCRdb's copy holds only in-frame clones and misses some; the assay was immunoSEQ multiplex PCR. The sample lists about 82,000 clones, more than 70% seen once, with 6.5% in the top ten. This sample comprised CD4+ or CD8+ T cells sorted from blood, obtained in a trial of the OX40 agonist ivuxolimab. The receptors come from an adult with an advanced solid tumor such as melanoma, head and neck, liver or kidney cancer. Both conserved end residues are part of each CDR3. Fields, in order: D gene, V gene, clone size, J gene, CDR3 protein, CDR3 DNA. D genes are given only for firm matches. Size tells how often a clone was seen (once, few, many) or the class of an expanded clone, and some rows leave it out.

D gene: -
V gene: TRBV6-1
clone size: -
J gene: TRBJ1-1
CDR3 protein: CASSGRAMNTEAFF
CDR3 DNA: TGTGCCAGCAGCGGGAGGGCCATGAACACTGAAGCTTTCTTT

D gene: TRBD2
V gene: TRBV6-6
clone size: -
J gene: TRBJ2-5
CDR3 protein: CASSPGGVQETQYF
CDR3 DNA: TGTGCCAGCTCCCCCGGGGGGGTCCAAGAGACCCAGTACTTC

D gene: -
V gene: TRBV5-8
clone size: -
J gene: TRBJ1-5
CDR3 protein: CASSLATVSNQPQHF
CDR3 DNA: TGTGCCAGCAGCTTGGCCACTGTTAGCAATCAGCCCCAGCATTTT

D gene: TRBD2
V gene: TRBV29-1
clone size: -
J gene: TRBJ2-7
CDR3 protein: CSVRGWGLGYEQYF
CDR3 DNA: TGCAGCGTTCGGGGGTGGGGACTAGGCTACGAGCAGTACTTC

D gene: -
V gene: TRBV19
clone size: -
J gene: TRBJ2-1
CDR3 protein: CASSYGGPYNEQFF
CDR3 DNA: TGTGCCAGTAGTTACGGGGGACCTTACAATGAGCAGTTCTTC

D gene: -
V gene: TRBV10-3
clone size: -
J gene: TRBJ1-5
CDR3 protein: CAISDRGIGQPQHF
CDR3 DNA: TGTGCCATCAGTGATAGGGGGATCGGTCAGCCCCAGCATTTT

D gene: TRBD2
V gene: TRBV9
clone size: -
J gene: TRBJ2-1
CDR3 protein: CASSVGGGGRVTLSYNEQFF
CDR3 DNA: TGTGCCAGCAGCGTAGGAGGCGGGGGGAGGGTTACGCTCTCCTACAATGAGCAGTTCTTC

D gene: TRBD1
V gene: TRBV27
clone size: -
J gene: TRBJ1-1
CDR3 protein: CASTQGADTEAFF
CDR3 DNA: TGTGCCAGCACCCAGGGGGCTGACACTGAAGCTTTCTTT

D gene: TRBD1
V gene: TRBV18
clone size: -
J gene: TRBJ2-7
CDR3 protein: CASSLRTGATYEQYF
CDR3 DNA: TGTGCCAGCTCACTGCGGACAGGTGCCACCTACGAGCAGTACTTC

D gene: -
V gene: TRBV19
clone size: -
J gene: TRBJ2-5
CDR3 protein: CASNKDRYQETQYF
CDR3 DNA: TGTGCCAGTAACAAAGACAGGTATCAAGAGACCCAGTACTTC

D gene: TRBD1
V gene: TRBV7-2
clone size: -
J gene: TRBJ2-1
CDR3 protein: CASSLGGQGKDEQFF
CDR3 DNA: TGTGCCAGCAGCTTGGGGGGACAGGGTAAGGATGAGCAGTTCTTC

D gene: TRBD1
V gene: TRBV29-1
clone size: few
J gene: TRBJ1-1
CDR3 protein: CSGGQGSPAFF
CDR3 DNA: TGCAGCGGGGGACAGGGATCTCCGGCTTTCTTT

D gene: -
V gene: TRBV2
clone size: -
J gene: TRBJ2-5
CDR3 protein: CASSGPPIQETQYF
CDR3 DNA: TGTGCCAGCAGTGGTCCGCCGATACAAGAGACCCAGTACTTC

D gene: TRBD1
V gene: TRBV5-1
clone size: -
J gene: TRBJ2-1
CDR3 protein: CASSTTTTGGPNEQFF
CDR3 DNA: TGCGCCAGCAGCACCACAACGACAGGGGGCCCCAATGAGCAGTTCTTC

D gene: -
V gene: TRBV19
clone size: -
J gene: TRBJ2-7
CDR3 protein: CASKQGMSREQYF
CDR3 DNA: TGTGCCAGTAAGCAGGGAATGTCGCGGGAGCAGTACTTC

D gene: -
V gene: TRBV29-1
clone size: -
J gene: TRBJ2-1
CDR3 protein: CSVEDQYGREQFF
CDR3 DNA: TGCAGCGTTGAAGATCAGTACGGTCGGGAGCAGTTCTTC

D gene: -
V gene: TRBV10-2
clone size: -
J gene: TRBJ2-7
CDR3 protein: CASSARSTGTSYEQYF
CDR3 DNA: TGCGCCAGCAGTGCGCGGTCGACAGGTACCTCCTACGAGCAGTACTTC

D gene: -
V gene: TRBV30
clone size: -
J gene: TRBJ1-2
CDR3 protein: CAYPQGSGYTF
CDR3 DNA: TGTGCCTACCCACAGGGATCTGGCTACACCTTC

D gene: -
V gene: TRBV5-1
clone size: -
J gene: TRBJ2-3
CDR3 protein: CASSRGVSTDTQYF
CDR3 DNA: TGCGCCAGCAGCCGGGGTGTCAGCACAGATACGCAGTATTTT

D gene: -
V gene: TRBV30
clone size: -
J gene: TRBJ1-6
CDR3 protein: CAWSVKEGLPLHF
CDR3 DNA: TGTGCCTGGAGTGTAAAGGAGGGGCTACCCCTCCACTTT

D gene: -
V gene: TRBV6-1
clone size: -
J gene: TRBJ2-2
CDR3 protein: CASRENTGELFF
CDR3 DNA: TGTGCCAGCAGGGAAAACACCGGGGAGCTGTTTTTT

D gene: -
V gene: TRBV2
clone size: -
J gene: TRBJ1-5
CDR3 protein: CASTRQVHQPQHF
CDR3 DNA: TGTGCCAGCACTAGACAGGTCCATCAGCCCCAGCATTTT

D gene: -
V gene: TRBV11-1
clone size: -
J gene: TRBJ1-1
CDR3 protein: CASSLGYRAATEAFF
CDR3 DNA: TGTGCCAGCAGCTTAGGTTACAGGGCGGCGACTGAAGCTTTCTTT

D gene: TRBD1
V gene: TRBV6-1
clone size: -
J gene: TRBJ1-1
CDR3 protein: CASKPLTTGGEAFF
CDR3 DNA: TGTGCCAGCAAACCCCTGACGACAGGGGGTGAAGCTTTCTTT

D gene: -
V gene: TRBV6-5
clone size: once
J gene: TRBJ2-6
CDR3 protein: CASSYFGAGANVLTF
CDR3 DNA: TGTGCCAGCAGTTACTTCGGGGCTGGGGCCAACGTCCTGACTTTC

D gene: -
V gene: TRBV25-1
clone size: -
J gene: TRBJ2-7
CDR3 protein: CASSEPQSRMTYEQYF
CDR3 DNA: TGTGCCAGCAGTGAACCCCAATCACGGATGACCTACGAGCAGTACTTC

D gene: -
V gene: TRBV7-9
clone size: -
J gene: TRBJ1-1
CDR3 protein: CASSFQGSTEAFF
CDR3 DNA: TGTGCCAGCAGCTTCCAGGGTTCCACTGAAGCTTTCTTT

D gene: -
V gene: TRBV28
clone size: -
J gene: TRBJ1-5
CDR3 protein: CASSDPTRGGAQPQHF
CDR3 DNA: TGTGCCAGCAGCGACCCTACCCGGGGCGGCGCTCAGCCCCAGCATTTT

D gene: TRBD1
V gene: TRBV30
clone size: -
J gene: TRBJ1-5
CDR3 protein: CAWTPPGQGYQPQHF
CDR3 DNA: TGTGCCTGGACTCCACCGGGACAGGGCTATCAGCCCCAGCATTTT

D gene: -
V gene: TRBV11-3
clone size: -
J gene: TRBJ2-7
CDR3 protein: CASSLGQTYEQYF
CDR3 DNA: TGTGCCAGCAGCTTAGGACAGACCTACGAGCAGTACTTC